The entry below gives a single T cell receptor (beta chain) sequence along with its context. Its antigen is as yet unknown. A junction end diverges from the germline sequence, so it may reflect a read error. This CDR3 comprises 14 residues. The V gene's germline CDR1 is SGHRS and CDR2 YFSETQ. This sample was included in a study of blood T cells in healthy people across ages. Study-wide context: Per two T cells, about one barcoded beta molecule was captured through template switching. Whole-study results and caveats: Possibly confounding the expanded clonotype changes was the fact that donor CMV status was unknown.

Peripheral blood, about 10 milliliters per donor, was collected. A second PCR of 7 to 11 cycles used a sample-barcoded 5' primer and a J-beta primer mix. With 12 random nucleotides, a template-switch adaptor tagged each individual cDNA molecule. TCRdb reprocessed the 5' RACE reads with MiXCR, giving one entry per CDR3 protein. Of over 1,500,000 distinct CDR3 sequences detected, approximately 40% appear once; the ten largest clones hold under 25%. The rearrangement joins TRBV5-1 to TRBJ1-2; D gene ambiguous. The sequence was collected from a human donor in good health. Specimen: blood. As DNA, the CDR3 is TGCACCAGCAGCTTGGAGCGCATTACCTATGGCTACACCTTC. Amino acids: CTSSLERITYGYTF.